This T cell receptor (beta chain) emerged from a study of blood T cells in healthy people across ages. Study at large: About one barcoded beta molecule per two T cells was captured by template switching. Study outcomes and limitations: TCR beta diversity per million T cells fell roughly linearly with age.

Each sample gave at least 6.5 million isolated PBMCs. Extracted total RNA amounted to at least 5.5 micrograms for each sample. CDR1 SQVTM and CDR2 ANQGSEA come from the germline V gene. This CDR3 region has 14 residues. V was pared by 3 bases and J by 13 bases, with 14 bases of the junction left unmatched. PCR was performed a second time for roughly 7 to 12 cycles using a sample-barcoded 5' primer and a J-beta primer mix. One entry per CDR3 protein results from TCRdb running MiXCR on the 5' RACE reads. The sample contains some 1.8 million distinct CDR3 sequences, more than 35% of which appear only once. This clonotype has just a few counts. The antigen remains unidentified.

The sequence was obtained from a human donor in good health. The chain has TRBV29-1 and TRBJ2-4; 8 nucleotides match TRBD1. Sequencing was carried out using blood. Here the CDR3 reads CSVDLGRGLDEQYF. As DNA, the CDR3 is TGCAGCGTTGATCTGGGCAGGGGGCTGGATGAGCAGTACTTC.